The source of this TCR beta chain is a study of blood T cell repertoires in COVID-19. The table came from immunoSEQ multiplex PCR; TCRdb's copy has only in-frame clones and leaves some out. The sample consists of about 180,000 clones, under 85% of them appearing once. The V end was cut by 1 base, the J end by 5 bases, with 23 bases between. Germline V CDR1 and CDR2: LGHNA, YNFKEQ. The CDR3 length is 18 residues. The chain has TRBV4-2 and TRBJ1-1; weak D call: TRBD1 (5 bases). The receptor's source is a human donor in a cohort sampled during active COVID-19. Sequenced sample: peripheral blood. The CDR3 DNA follows: TGTGCCAGCAGCCAAGGGGGCGTGGGGTACTACCCGGAGACTGAAGCTTTCTTT. This encodes CASSQGGVGYYPETEAFF.